Reported below is one TCR beta chain. This sample was included in a study of control samples from healthy donors and cancer patients. Data came from immunoSEQ multiplex PCR; TCRdb stores just in-frame clones and leaves some out. The profile shows 100,000 to 150,000 clones, roughly 90% of them singletons. The CDR3 loop spans 14 amino acids. The V gene end was trimmed by 6 bases and the J gene end by 4 bases; junction bases not matched to a gene: 6. Per germline, CDR1 MNHEY and CDR2 SVGAGI. The sequence was obtained from a woman in her forties or fifties in good health. The chain joins TRBV6-5 to TRBJ1-3, with 7 positions matching TRBD1. Sequencing was done on a sample of blood. CDR3 sequence (DNA): TGTGCCAGCAGCCCGGGACAGACAGGAAACACCATATATTTT. Translation gives CASSPGQTGNTIYF.